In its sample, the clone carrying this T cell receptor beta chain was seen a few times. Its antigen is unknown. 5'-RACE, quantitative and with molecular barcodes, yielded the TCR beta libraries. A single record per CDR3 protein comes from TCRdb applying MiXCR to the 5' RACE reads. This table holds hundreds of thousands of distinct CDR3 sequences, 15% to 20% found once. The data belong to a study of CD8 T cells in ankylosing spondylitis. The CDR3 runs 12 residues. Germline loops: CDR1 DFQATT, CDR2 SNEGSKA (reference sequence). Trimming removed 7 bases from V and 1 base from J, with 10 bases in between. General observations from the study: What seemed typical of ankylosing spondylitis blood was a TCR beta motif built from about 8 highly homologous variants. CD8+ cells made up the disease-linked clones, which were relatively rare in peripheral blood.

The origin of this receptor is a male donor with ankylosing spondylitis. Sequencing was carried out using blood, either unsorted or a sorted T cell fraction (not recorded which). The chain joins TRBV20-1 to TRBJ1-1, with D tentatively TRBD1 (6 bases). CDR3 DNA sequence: TGCAGTGTCGCACAGGGGAACACTGAAGCTTTCTTT. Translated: CSVAQGNTEAFF.